This is a list of T cell receptor beta chains from one sample in a study of blood T cell repertoires in COVID-19. The assay was immunoSEQ multiplex PCR, and TCRdb's table has in-frame clones only and misses some. Among 90,000 to 110,000 clones listed, around 80% were seen once. Sequences were obtained from peripheral blood. The receptors stem from a human donor in a cohort sampled during active or convalescent COVID-19. CDR3s include the opening cysteine and the closing phenylalanine or tryptophan. The order of the fields is V gene, clone size, D gene, J gene, CDR3 DNA, CDR3 protein. D genes are given only for firm matches. Clone size is given for some rows only: seen once, a few or many times, or a class if the clone is expanded.

>TRBV4-3|few|TRBD1|TRBJ1-2
TGCGCCAGCAGCCAAACAGGGACAGGCTATGGCTACACCTTC
CASSQTGTGYGYTF
>TRBV24-1|-|-|TRBJ2-1
TGTGCCACCCGCGAGACCAGCGGGCAGCTCAGCTCCTACAATGAGCAGTTCTTC
CATRETSGQLSSYNEQFF
>TRBV7-2|-|TRBD2|TRBJ2-7
TGTGCCAGCAGTCCACCGGGACTAGCACTCTACGAGCAGTACTTC
CASSPPGLALYEQYF
>TRBV5-1|-|TRBD1|TRBJ1-2
TGCGCCAGCAGCTTGGACAGGGGCTATGGCTACACCTTC
CASSLDRGYGYTF
>TRBV30|-|TRBD1|TRBJ2-4
TGTGCCTGGAGGGGGGGGGACAGGGGGAGCCAAAACATTCAGTACTTC
CAWRGGDRGSQNIQYF
>TRBV19|-|TRBD2|TRBJ2-3
TGTGCCAGTAGTTGGGTCGTCGGGACTAGCGGGAGGAGGGCAGATACGCAGTATTTT
CASSWVVGTSGRRADTQYF
>TRBV2|-|TRBD2|TRBJ2-3
TGTGCCAGCAGTGATGGGGGTAGCGGGGGCACAGATACGCAGTATTTT
CASSDGGSGGTDTQYF
>TRBV7-8|-|TRBD1|TRBJ1-6
TGTGCCAGCAGCTTAGGCAACAGGGGCAATTCACCCCTCCACTTT
CASSLGNRGNSPLHF
>TRBV5-3|few|-|TRBJ1-6
TGTGCCAGAAGCTTCGGTCCGAGCCTGATAGGGGATTCACCCCTCCACTTT
CARSFGPSLIGDSPLHF
>TRBV7-2|-|TRBD2|TRBJ2-2
TGTGCCAGCAGCTCCCCTTCCCCTTGGCGGGGGTCCCCTAGGGAGCTGTTTTTT
CASSSPSPWRGSPRELFF
>TRBV4-3|few|-|TRBJ1-5
TGCGCCAGCAGCCAAGATCGTTTGGTGTCTGGCCAGCCCCAGCATTTT
CASSQDRLVSGQPQHF
>TRBV4-3|-|TRBD1|TRBJ1-2
TGCGCCAGCAGCCAAGATAGGGACAGGGGGACGCGGGGCTACACCTTC
CASSQDRDRGTRGYTF
>TRBV5-1|-|-|TRBJ1-3
TGCGCCAGCAGGCCCACTAGCGGCGAAAACACCATATATTTT
CASRPTSGENTIYF
>TRBV7-2|-|TRBD2|TRBJ2-1
TGTGCCAGCAGCTTAGCTCCAGCGGGGGGTGGTACTGAGCAGTTCTTC
CASSLAPAGGGTEQFF
>TRBV6-2/TRBV6-3|-|-|TRBJ1-5
TGTGCCAGCAGTTACCGGGGGAATCAGCCCCAGCATTTT
CASSYRGNQPQHF
>TRBV4-1|-|TRBD1|TRBJ2-7
TGCGCCAGCAGCCAAGATGGTCAGGGGGCCTTCGAGCAGTACTTC
CASSQDGQGAFEQYF
>TRBV6-2/TRBV6-3|-|-|TRBJ2-3
TGTGCCAGCAGTTACTACATGAGAGGTACAGATACGCAGTATTTT
CASSYYMRGTDTQYF
>TRBV5-4|-|-|TRBJ2-5
TGTGCCAGCAGCTTGTTGCCCCGGGAGACCCAGTACTTC
CASSLLPRETQYF
>TRBV19|-|-|TRBJ2-3
TGTGCCAGTATAGCCGGCGGGGGCACAGATACGCAGTATTTT
CASIAGGGTDTQYF
>TRBV24-1|-|TRBD2|TRBJ2-5
TGTGCCACCAGTGCGGGAGTAGCGGGATTAGAGACCCAGTACTTC
CATSAGVAGLETQYF
>TRBV19|once|-|TRBJ1-5
TGTGCCAGTAGTTCAGGGACAAAAAAAAACTATCAGCCCCAGCATTTT
CASSSGTKKNYQPQHF
>TRBV3-1/TRBV3-2|-|TRBD2|TRBJ2-7
TGTGCCAGCAGCAACACCCTATCTAGCGGGAGTCCCTTTAGCTACGAGCAGTACTTC
CASSNTLSSGSPFSYEQYF
>TRBV19|-|-|TRBJ1-3
TGTGCCAGTAGTATAGTGTACTCTGGAAACACCATATATTTT
CASSIVYSGNTIYF
>TRBV18|-|-|TRBJ2-7
TGTGCCAGCTCACACTCTAGAAGCTTGGCTGCCGAGCAGTACTTC
CASSHSRSLAAEQYF
>TRBV19|-|TRBD2|TRBJ2-3
TGTGCCAGTAGTATACTAGCGGGAGCCAACACAGATACGCAGTATTTT
CASSILAGANTDTQYF
>TRBV4-3|-|TRBD2|TRBJ2-1
TGCGCCAGCAGCCAAGAAGGGAGGGAATACAATGAGCAGTTCTTC
CASSQEGREYNEQFF
>TRBV7-3|few|TRBD2|TRBJ2-1
TGTGCCAGCAGCTCCACGCGTCTAGCGGGAAATGAGCAGTTCTTC
CASSSTRLAGNEQFF
>TRBV13|-|TRBD2|TRBJ2-5
TGTGCCAGCAGCCGTATAGCGGGGACTCTGGAGACCCAGTACTTC
CASSRIAGTLETQYF
>TRBV18|-|-|TRBJ1-2
TGTGCCAGCTCACGCGGGCCCACCCTAAACTATGGCTACACCTTC
CASSRGPTLNYGYTF
>TRBV19|-|-|TRBJ2-7
TGTGCCACCGAGGGCTGGGACTACGAGCAGTACTTC
CATEGWDYEQYF
>TRBV4-1|-|-|TRBJ2-7
TGCGCCAGCAGCCCGGGCCAAGGGGGTAGACACGAGCAGTACTTC
CASSPGQGGRHEQYF
>TRBV5-5|once|TRBD2|TRBJ2-1
TGTGCCAGCAGCTTGGCGGGAGGGGTAAACAATGAGCAGTTCTTC
CASSLAGGVNNEQFF
>TRBV5-4|few|-|TRBJ2-1
TGTGCCAGCAGTTACGGGAGCTCCTACAATGAGCAGTTCTTC
CASSYGSSYNEQFF